This TCR beta chain comes out of a study of beta chain features in type 1 diabetes. Study context: The number of sorted cells examined across all samples was 107,917,701.

All of the isolated RNA was reverse transcribed, so expressed TCRB transcripts were sequenced. Using immunoSEQ multiplex PCR, the repertoire was profiled, and TCRdb retains in-frame clones only, with some absent. The table lists some 250,000 clones, roughly a tenth of them singletons. This clone was picked up a small number of times. As yet, its antigen is unknown. Germline V lookup: CDR1 GTSNPN, CDR2 SVGIG (reference sequence). V gave up 7 bases and J gave up 7 bases; unmatched junction bases: 5. The CDR3 covers 13 residues. Overall study findings and caveats: PCR might favor shorter templates, but any such skew would affect patients and controls equally. In every one of the four CD4+ subsets, TCRB CDR3s were moderately but significantly shorter in Type 1 diabetes patients.

V gene TRBV30 combines with J gene TRBJ2-2; 11 bases fit TRBD2. This clonotype originated in a man between 25 and 39 years old with type 1 diabetes. Sequencing was carried out using naive CD4+ T cells from blood. The CDR3 DNA is TGTGCCTTCTCCGGGACTAGCGGCGGGGAGCTGTTTTTT. Protein: CAFSGTSGGELFF. The variable domain in full, completed from reference TRBV30 and TRBJ2-2, reads SQTIHQWPATLVQPVGSPLSLECTVEGTSNPNLYWYRQAAGRGLQLLFYSVGIGQISSEVPQNLSASRPQDRQFILSSKKLLLSDSGFYLCAFSGTSGGELFFGEGSRLTVL.